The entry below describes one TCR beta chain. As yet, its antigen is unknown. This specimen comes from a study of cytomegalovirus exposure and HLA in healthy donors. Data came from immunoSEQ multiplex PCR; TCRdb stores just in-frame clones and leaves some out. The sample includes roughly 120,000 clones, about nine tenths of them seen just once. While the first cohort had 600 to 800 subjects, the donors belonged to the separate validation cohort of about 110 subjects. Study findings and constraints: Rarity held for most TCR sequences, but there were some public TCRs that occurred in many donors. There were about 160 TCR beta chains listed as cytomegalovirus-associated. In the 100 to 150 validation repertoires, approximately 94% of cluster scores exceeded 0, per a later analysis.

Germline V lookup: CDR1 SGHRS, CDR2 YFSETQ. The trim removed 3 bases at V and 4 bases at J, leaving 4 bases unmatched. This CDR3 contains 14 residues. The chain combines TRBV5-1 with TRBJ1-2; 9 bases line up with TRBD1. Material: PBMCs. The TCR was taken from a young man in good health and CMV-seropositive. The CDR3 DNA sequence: TGCGCCAGCAGCTCCGGACAGGGGACCTATGGCTACACCTTC. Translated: CASSSGQGTYGYTF.